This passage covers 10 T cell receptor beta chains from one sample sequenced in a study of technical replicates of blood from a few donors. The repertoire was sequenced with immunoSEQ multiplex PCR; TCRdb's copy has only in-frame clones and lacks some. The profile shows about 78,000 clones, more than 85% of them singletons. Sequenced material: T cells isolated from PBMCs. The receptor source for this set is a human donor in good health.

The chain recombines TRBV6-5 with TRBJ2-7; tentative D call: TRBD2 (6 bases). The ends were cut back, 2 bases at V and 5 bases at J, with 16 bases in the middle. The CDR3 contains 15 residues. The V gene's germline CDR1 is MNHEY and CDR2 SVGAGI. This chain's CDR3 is CASSYLEGLKDEQYF. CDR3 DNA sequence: TGTGCCAGCAGTTACCTGGAGGGCCTAAAGGACGAGCAGTACTTC.

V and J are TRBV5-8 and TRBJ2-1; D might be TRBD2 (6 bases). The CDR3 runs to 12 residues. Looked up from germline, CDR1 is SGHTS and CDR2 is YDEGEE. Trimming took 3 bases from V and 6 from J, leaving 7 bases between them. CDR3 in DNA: TGTGCCAGCAGCTGGGGACTCAATGAGCAGTTCTTC. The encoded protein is CASSWGLNEQFF.

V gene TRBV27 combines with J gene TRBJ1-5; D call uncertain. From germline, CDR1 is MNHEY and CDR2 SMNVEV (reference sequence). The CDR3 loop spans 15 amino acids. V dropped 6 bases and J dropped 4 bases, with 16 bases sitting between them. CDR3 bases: TGTGCCAGCAGCGCTGCACATTCGGGTAATCAGCCCCAGCATTTT. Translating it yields CASSAAHSGNQPQHF.

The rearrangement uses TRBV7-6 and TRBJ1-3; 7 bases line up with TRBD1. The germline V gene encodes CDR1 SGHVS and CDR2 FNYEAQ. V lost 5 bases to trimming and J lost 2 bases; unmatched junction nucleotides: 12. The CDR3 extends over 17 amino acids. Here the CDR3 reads CASSPSTGPPTGNTIYF. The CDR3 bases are TGTGCCAGCAGCCCTTCGACAGGGCCCCCCACTGGAAACACCATATATTTT. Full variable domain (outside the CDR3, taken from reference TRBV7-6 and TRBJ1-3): GAGVSQSPRYKVTKRGQDVALRCDPISGHVSLYWYRQALGQGPEFLTYFNYEAQQDKSGLPNDRFSAERPEGSISTLTIQRTEQRDSAMYRCASSPSTGPPTGNTIYFGEGSWLTVV.

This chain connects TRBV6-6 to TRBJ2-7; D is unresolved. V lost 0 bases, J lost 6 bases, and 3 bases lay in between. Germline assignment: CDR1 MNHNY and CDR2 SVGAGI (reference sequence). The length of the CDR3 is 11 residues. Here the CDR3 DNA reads TGTGCCAGCAGTTACTCTAGCGAGCAGTACTTC. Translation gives CASSYSSEQYF.

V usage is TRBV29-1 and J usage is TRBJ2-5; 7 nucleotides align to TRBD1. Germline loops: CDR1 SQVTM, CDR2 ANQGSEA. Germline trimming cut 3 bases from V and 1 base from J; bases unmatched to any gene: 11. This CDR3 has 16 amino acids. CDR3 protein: CSVETGRLPAQETQYF. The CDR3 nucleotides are TGCAGCGTTGAGACAGGGAGACTACCAGCCCAAGAGACCCAGTACTTC.

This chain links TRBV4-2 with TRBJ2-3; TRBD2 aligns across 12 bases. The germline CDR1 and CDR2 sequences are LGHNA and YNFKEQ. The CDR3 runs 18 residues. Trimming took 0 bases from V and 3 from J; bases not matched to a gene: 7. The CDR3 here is CASSQEPDGTSGTDTQYF. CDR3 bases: TGTGCCAGCAGCCAAGAGCCCGACGGGACTAGCGGGACAGATACGCAGTATTTT.

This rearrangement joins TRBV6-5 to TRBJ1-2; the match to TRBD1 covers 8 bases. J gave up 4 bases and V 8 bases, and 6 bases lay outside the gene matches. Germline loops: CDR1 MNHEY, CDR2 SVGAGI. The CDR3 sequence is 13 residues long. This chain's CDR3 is CASSTDRVYGYTF. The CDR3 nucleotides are TGTGCCAGCTCAACGGACAGGGTCTATGGCTACACCTTC.

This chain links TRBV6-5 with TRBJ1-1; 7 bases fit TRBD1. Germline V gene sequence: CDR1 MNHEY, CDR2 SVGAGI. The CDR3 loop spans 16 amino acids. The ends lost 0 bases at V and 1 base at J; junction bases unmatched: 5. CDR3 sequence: CASSYSVGQRNTEAFF. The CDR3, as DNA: TGTGCCAGCAGTTACTCGGTGGGACAGAGGAACACTGAAGCTTTCTTT.

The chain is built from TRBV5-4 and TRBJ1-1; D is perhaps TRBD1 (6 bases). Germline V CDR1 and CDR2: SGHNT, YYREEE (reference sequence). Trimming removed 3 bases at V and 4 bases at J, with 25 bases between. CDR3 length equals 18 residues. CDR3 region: CASSSGGRGQPSGTEAFF. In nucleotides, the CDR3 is TGTGCCAGCAGCTCGGGAGGCAGGGGCCAACCAAGCGGCACTGAAGCTTTCTTT.